Here is one TCR beta chain with its context. The antigen remains undetermined. This sample includes further DNA sequences coding for the same CDR3. The data were taken from a study of cytomegalovirus exposure and HLA in healthy donors. The CDR3 sequence is 14 residues long. In germline, CDR1 is MDHEN, CDR2 SYDVKM. After removal of 4 bases from V and 4 bases from J, the junction contained 2 bases not matched to a gene. Notes on the study in general: Later, an analysis found that TCR clusters from the first cohort tended to co-occur in the approximately 130 validation repertoires. Reports indicated that the classifier achieved high specificity and sensitivity in diagnosing cytomegalovirus status. Among TCR beta chains, those listed as cytomegalovirus-associated numbered over 150.

Clones were read by immunoSEQ multiplex PCR, and TCRdb kept only the in-frame ones, dropping some. The sample has some 240,000 clones; less than 90% are singletons. The sequence was obtained from a young woman in good health and CMV-seronegative. This chain uses TRBV28 with TRBJ1-5; 9 bases fit TRBD1. Sequencing used PBMCs. DNA for the CDR3: TGTGCCAGCAGTTCGGGACAGGGAAATCAGCCCCAGCATTTT. It translates to CASSSGQGNQPQHF.